This T cell receptor beta chain was captured in a study of blood T cell repertoires in COVID-19. About the research overall: The cDNA or gDNA used as material had been derived from T cells, B-cell-depleted T cells, or PBMCs.

Original data processing: Amplified reference gene primers provided the basis for estimating nucleated cell counts. TCRdb keeps only in-frame clones here, not all; method: immunoSEQ multiplex PCR. D and trimming were read from the DNA, whereas the V and J calls and clone size are those reported in that table. Of more than 300,000 clones in the sample, more than 70% were seen once. Patients at the Seattle site were enrolled during active infection and followed longitudinally. The CDR3 consists of 13 residues. Germline V lookup: CDR1 SGHRS, CDR2 YFSETQ. The ends were cut back, 0 bases at V and 10 bases at J, with 11 bases in the middle.

This sequence originates from a woman in her 30s with COVID-19, enrolled during active disease. The rearrangement uses TRBV5-1 and TRBJ2-1; D gene uncertain. What was sequenced was peripheral blood. The CDR3 is CASSLGGAGEQFF. CDR3 in DNA: TGCGCCAGCAGCTTGGGAGGCGCTGGGGAGCAGTTCTTC.